A single T cell receptor beta chain is shown here with its context. What it recognizes is unknown. This may come from a read error, since a much larger clone is one base off. These data belong to a study of T cells in Graves' hyperthyroidism and ophthalmopathy. Study-wide results and limits: A model of 13 V-J pairs discriminated ophthalmopathy from stable hyperthyroidism.

PBMCs were derived from roughly 10 ml fresh peripheral blood. V lost 3 bases, J lost 6 bases, and 15 bases stayed unmatched. This CDR3 spans 19 amino acids. Germline CDR1 is SGHDT and CDR2 is YYEEEE. Amplification targeted TCR beta CDR3 regions from RNA transcripts. The HTBI set primed first-round TCR CDR3 RT-PCR. One entry per CDR3 protein results from TCRdb running MiXCR on the multiplex PCR reads. The sample holds 250,000 or so distinct CDR3 sequences; nearly 15% are singletons and the top ten take more than 30%. The chain combines TRBV5-6 with TRBJ2-7, with 16 bases identical to TRBD2. The sequence derives from a woman between 45 and 60 years old with Graves' hyperthyroidism that later progressed to Graves' ophthalmopathy. Sample: blood. In nucleotides, the CDR3 is TGTGCCAGCAGCTCTTTCCCGGGACTAGCGGGAGGGCCCATCTCCGAGCAGTACTTC. This translates into CASSSFPGLAGGPISEQYF.